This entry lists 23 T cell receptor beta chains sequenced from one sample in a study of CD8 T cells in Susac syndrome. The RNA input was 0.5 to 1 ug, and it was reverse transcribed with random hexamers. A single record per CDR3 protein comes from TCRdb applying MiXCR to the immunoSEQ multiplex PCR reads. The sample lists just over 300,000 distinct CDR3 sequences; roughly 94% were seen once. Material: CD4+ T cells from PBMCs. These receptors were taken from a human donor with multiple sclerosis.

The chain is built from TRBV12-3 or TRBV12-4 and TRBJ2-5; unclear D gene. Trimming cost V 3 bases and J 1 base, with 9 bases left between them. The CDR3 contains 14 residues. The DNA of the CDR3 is TGTGCCAGCAGTTTTTACGACGGCCAAGAGACCCAGTACTTC. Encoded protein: CASSFYDGQETQYF.

For the CDR3, the DNA is TGCGCCAGCAGCCCGTCGGACAGGGGCCGCGAGCAGTACTTC. This encodes CASSPSDRGREQYF. The V and J genes are TRBV5-1 and TRBJ2-7; TRBD1 agrees at 9 bases. This CDR3 spans 14 amino acids. V gave up 4 bases and J gave up 6 bases; unmatched junction bases: 8. CDR1 and CDR2 (germline): SGHRS, YFSETQ.

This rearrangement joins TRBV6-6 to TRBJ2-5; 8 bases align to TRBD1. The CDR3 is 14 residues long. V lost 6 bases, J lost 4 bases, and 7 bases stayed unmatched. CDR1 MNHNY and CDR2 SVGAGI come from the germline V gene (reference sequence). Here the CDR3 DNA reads TGTGCCAGCAGAGACAGGGGACCCAGAGAGACCCAGTACTTC. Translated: CASRDRGPRETQYF.

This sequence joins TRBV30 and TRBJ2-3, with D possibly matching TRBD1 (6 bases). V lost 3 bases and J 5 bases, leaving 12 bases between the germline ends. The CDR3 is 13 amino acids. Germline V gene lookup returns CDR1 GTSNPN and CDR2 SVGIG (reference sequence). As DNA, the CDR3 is TGTGCCTGGAGACCGAGGGGGTTAGATACGCAGTATTTT. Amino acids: CAWRPRGLDTQYF.

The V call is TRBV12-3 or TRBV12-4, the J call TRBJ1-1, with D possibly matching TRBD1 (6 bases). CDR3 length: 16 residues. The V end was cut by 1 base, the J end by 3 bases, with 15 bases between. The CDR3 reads CASSLDGGRLHTEAFF. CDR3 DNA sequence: TGTGCCAGCAGTTTAGATGGGGGCAGATTACACACTGAAGCTTTCTTT.

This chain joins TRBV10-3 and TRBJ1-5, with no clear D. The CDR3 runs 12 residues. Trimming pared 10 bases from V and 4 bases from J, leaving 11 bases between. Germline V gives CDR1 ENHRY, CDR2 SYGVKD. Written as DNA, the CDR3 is TGTGCCACCAATGATCCTAATCAGCCCCAGCATTTT. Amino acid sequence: CATNDPNQPQHF.

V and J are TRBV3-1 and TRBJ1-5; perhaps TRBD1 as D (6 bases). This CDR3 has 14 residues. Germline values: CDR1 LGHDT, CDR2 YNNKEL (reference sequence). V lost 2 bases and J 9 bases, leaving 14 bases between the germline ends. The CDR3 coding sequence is TGTGCCAGCAGCCAACTCGGGGGCGGTGGGCCCCAGCATTTT. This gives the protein CASSQLGGGGPQHF.

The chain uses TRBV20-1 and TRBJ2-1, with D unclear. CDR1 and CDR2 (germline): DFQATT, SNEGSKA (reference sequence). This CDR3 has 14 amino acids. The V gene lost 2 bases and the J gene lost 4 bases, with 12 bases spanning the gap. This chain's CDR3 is CSARSWSKYNEQFF. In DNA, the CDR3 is TGCAGTGCTAGATCTTGGTCCAAATACAATGAGCAGTTCTTC.

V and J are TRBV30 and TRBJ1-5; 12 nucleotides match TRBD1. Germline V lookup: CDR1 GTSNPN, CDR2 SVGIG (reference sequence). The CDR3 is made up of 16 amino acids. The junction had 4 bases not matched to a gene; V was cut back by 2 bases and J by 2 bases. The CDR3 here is CAWSFGTGGGNQPQHF. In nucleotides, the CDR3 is TGTGCCTGGAGTTTCGGGACAGGGGGCGGCAATCAGCCCCAGCATTTT.

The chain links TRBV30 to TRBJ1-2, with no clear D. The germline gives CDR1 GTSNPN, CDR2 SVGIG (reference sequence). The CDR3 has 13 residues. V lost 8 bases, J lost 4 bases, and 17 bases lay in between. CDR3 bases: TGTGCCCTTTCGCAGGCCCGGATCTATGGCTACACCTTC. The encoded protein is CALSQARIYGYTF.

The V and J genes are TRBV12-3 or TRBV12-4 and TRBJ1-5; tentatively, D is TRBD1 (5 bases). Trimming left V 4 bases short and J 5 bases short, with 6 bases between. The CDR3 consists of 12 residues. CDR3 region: CASSYRYQPQHF. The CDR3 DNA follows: TGTGCCAGCAGTTACAGGTATCAGCCCCAGCATTTT.

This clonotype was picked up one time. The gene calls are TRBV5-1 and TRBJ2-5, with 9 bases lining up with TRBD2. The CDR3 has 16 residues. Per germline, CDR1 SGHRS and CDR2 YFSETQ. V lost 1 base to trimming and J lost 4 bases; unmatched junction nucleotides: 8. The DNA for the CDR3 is TGCGCCAGCAGCTTGATGGCGGGAGGGCCCAGAGAGACCCAGTACTTC. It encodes CASSLMAGGPRETQYF. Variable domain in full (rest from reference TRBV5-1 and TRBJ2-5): KAGVTQTPRYLIKTRGQQVTLSCSPISGHRSVSWYQQTPGQGLQFLFEYFSETQRNKGNFPGRFSGRQFSNSRSEMNVSTLELGDSALYLCASSLMAGGPRETQYFGPGTRLLVL.

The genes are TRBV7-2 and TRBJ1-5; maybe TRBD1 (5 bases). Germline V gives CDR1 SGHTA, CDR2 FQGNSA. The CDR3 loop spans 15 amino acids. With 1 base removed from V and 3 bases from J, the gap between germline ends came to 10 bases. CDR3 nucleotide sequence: TGTGCCAGCAGCTTAGTTCCACAGGCCAATCAGCCCCAGCATTTT. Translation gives CASSLVPQANQPQHF.

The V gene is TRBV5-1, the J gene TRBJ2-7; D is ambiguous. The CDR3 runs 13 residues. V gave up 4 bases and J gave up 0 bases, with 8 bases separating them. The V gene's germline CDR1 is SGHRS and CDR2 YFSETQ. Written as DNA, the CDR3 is TGCGCCAGCAGCACTCCGGGCTCCTACGAGCAGTACTTC. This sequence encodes CASSTPGSYEQYF. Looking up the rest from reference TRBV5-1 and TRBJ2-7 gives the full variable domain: KAGVTQTPRYLIKTRGQQVTLSCSPISGHRSVSWYQQTPGQGLQFLFEYFSETQRNKGNFPGRFSGRQFSNSRSEMNVSTLELGDSALYLCASSTPGSYEQYFGPGTRLTVT.

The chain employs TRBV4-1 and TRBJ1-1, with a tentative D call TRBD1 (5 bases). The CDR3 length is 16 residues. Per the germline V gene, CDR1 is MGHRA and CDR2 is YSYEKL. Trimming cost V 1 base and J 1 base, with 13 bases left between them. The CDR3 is CASSQVAGPANTEAFF. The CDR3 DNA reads TGCGCCAGCAGCCAAGTAGCGGGGCCCGCGAACACTGAAGCTTTCTTT.

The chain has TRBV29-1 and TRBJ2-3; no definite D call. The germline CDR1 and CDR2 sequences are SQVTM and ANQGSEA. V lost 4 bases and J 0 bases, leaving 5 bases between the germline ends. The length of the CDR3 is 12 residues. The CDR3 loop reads CSVGLSTDTQYF. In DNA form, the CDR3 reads TGCAGCGTTGGGCTTAGCACAGATACGCAGTATTTT.

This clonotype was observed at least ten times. CDR3 nucleotides: TGTGCCAGCAGCTTAAGGGATACGCAGTATTTT. Its translation is CASSLRDTQYF. The chain couples TRBV7-2 to TRBJ2-3; D unresolved. The CDR3 totals 11 residues. V lost 2 bases and J lost 6, with 3 bases in between. The germline V gene encodes CDR1 SGHTA and CDR2 FQGNSA.

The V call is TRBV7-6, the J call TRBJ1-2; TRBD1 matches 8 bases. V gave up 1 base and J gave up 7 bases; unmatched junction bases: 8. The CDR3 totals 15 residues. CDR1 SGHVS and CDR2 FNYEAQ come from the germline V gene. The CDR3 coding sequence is TGTGCCAGCAGCTTAGGGCCAGGGGGCGCATCTGGCTACACCTTC. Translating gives CASSLGPGGASGYTF.

The CDR3 DNA follows: TGTGCCAGCAGCTGGGGTCTTAACTATGGCTACACCTTC. Amino acid sequence: CASSWGLNYGYTF. V gene TRBV7-9 combines with J gene TRBJ1-2, with D unclear. Trimming took 4 bases from V and 1 from J, leaving 7 bases between them. The germline gives CDR1 SEHNR, CDR2 FQNEAQ (reference sequence). The CDR3 consists of 13 residues.

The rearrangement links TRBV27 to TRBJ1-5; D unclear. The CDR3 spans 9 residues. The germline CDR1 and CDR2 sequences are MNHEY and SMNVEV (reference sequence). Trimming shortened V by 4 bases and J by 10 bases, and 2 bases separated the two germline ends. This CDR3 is CASSSPQHF. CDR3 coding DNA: TGTGCCAGCAGTTCCCCCCAGCATTTT.

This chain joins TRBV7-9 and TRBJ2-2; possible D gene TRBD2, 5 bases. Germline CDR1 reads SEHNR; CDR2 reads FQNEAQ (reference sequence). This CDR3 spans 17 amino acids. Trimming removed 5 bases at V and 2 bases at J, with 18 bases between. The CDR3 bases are TGTGCCAGCAGCCCCCGGGGTAGAGTGCCAAACACCGGGGAGCTGTTTTTT. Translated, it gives CASSPRGRVPNTGELFF.

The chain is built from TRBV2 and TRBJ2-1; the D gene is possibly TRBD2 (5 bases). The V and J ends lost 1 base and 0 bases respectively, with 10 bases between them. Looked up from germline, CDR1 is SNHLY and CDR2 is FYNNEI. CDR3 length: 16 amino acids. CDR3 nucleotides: TGTGCCAGCAGTGAAGGCCGGGGTAGCTCCTACAATGAGCAGTTCTTC. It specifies CASSEGRGSSYNEQFF.

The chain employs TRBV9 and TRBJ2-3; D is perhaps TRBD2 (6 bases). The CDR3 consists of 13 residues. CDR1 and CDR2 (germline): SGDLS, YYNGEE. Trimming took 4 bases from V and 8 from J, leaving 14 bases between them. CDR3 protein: CASSPSTRGTQYF. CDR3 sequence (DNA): TGTGCCAGCAGCCCTTCGACTAGAGGTACGCAGTATTTT.